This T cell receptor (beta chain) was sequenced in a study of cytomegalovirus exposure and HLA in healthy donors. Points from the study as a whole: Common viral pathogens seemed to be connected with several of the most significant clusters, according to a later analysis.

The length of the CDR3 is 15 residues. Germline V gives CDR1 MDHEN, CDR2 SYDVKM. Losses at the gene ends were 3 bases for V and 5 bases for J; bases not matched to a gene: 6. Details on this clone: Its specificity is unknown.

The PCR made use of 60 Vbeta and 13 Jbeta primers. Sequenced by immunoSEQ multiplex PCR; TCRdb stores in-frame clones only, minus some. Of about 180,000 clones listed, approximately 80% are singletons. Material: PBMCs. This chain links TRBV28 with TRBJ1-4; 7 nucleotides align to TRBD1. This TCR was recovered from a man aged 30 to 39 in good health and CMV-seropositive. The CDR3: CASSLSRGFNEKLFF. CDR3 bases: TGTGCCAGCAGTTTGAGCAGGGGGTTCAATGAAAAACTGTTTTTT.